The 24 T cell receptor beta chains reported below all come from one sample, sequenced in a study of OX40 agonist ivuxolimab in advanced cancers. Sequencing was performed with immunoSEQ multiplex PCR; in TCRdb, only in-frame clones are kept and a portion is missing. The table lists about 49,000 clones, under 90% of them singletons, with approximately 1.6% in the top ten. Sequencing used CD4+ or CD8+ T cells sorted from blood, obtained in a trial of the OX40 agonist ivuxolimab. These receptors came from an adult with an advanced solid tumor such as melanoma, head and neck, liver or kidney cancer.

The CDR3 is CASRSGQGSSYEQYF. As DNA, the CDR3 is TGTGCCAGCAGATCGGGACAGGGGTCCTCCTACGAGCAGTACTTC. The chain joins TRBV6-6 to TRBJ2-7, with 10 bases lining up with TRBD1. The CDR3 sequence is 15 residues long. The germline CDR1 and CDR2 sequences are MNHNY and SVGAGI (reference sequence). Trimming removed 6 bases from V and 0 bases from J; junction bases left unmatched: 5.

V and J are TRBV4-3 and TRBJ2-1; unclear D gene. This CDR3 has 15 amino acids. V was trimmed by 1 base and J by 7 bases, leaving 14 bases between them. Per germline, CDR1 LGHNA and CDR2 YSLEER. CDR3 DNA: TGCGCCAGCAGCCAAGCAGGCGCGGAGTGGAATGAGCAGTTCTTC. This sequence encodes CASSQAGAEWNEQFF.

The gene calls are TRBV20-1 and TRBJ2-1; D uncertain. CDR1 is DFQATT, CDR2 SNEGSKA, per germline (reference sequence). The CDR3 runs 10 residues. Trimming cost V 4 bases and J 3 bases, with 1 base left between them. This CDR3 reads CSAIYNEQFF. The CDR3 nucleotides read TGCAGTGCTATCTACAATGAGCAGTTCTTC.

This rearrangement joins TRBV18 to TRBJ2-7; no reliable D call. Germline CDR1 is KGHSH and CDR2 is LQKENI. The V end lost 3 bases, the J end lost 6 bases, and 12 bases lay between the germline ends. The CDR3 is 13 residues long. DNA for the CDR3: TGTGCCAGCTCACCGTCGAGTAGGGCCGAGCAGTACTTC. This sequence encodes CASSPSSRAEQYF.

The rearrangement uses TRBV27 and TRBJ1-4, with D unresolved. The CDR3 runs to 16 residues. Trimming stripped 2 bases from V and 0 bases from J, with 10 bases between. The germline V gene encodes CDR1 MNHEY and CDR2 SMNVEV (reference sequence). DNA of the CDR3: TGTGCCAGCAGTTTAGAGTCTGGGGCAACTAATGAAAAACTGTTTTTT. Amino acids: CASSLESGATNEKLFF.

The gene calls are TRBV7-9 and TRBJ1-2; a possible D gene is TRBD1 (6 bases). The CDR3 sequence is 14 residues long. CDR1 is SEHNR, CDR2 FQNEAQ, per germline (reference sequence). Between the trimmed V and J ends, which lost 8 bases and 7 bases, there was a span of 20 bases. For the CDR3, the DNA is TGTGCCAGCCGAGCGAGGGACATTGGCGGTGGCTACACCTTC. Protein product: CASRARDIGGGYTF.

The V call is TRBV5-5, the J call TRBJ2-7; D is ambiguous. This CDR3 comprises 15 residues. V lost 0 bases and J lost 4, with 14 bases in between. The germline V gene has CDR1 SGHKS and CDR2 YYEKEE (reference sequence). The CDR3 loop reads CASSLESHRGYEQYF. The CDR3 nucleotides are TGTGCCAGCAGCTTGGAATCCCATCGCGGTTACGAGCAGTACTTC.

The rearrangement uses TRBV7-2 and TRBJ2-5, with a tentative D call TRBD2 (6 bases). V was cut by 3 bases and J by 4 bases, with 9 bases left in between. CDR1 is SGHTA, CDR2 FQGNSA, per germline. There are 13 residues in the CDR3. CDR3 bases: TGTGCCAGCAGCTTCGGGGGAGCAGAGACCCAGTACTTC. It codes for CASSFGGAETQYF.

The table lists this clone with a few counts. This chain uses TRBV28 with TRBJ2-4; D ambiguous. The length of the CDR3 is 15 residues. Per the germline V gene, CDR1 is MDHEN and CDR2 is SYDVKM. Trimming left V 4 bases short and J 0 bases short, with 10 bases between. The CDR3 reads CASSSYSLAKNIQYF. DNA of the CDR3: TGTGCCAGCAGTTCTTACAGCCTAGCCAAAAACATTCAGTACTTC. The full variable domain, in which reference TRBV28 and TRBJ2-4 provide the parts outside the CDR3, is DVKVTQSSRYLVKRTGEKVFLECVQDMDHENMFWYRQDPGLGLRLIYFSYDVKMKEKGDIPEGYSVSREKKERFSLILESASTNQTSMYLCASSSYSLAKNIQYFGAGTRLSVL.

The CDR3 protein is CASSLLMDTQYF. CDR3 in DNA: TGTGCCAGCAGTTTATTGATGGATACGCAGTATTTT. This rearrangement joins TRBV28 to TRBJ2-3; D is unresolved. Germline V CDR1 and CDR2: MDHEN, SYDVKM. The CDR3 contains 12 residues. The ends were cut back, 1 base at V and 6 bases at J, with 5 bases in the middle.

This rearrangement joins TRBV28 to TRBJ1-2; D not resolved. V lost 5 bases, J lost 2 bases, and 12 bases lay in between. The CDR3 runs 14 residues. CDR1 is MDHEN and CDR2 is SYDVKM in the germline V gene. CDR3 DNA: TGTGCCAGCAGTCTCTCGGACGGAAACTATGGCTACACCTTC. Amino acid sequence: CASSLSDGNYGYTF.

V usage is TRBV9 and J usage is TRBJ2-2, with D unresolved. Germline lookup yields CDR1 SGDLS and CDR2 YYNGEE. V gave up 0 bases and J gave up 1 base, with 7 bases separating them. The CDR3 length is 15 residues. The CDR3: CASSVGVLNTGELFF. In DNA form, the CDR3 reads TGTGCCAGCAGCGTAGGGGTCTTGAACACCGGGGAGCTGTTTTTT.

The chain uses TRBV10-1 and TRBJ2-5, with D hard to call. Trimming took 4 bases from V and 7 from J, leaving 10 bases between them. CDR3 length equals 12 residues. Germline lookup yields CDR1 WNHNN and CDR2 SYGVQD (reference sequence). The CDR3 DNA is TGCGCCAGCAGTGGCCCCGGTCTGACCCAGTACTTC. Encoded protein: CASSGPGLTQYF.

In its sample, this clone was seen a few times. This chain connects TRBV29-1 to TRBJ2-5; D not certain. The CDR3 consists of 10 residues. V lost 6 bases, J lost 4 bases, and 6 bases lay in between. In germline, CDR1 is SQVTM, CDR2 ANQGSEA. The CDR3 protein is CSVQVETQYF. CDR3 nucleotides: TGCAGCGTCCAGGTAGAGACCCAGTACTTC.

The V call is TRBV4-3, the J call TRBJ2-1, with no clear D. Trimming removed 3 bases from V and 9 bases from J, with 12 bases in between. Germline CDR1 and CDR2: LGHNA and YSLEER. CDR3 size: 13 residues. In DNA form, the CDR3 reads TGCGCCAGCAGCCATCTCTCACAGATTGAGCAGTTCTTC. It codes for CASSHLSQIEQFF.

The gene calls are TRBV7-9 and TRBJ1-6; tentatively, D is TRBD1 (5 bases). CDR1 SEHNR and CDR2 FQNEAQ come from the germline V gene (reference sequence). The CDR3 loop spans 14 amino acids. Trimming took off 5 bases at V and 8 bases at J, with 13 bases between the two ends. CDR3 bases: TGTGCCAGCAGCCTACAGGCACAGGATTCACCCCTCCACTTT. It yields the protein CASSLQAQDSPLHF.

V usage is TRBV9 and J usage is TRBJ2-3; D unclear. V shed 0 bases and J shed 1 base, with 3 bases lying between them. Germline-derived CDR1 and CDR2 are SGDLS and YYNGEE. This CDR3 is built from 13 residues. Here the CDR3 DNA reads TGTGCCAGCAGCGTAGATGGCACAGATACGCAGTATTTT. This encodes CASSVDGTDTQYF.

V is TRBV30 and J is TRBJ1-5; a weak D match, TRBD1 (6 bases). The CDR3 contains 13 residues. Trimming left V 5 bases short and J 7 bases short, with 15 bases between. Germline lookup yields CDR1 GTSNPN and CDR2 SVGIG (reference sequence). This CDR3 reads CAWDSGDNQPQHF. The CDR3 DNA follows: TGTGCCTGGGATTCAGGGGATAACCAGCCCCAGCATTTT.

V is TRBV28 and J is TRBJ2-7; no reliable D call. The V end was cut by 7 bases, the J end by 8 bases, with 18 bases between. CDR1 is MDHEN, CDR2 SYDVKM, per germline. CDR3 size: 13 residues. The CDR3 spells CASTQPALSQQYF. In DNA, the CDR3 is TGTGCCAGCACTCAACCCGCCCTGTCACAGCAGTACTTC.

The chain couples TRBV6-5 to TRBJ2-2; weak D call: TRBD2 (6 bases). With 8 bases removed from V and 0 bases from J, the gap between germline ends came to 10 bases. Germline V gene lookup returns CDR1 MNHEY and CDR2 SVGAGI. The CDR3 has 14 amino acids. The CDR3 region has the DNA TGTGCCAGCTCCGCGGGGACGAACACCGGGGAGCTGTTTTTT. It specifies CASSAGTNTGELFF.

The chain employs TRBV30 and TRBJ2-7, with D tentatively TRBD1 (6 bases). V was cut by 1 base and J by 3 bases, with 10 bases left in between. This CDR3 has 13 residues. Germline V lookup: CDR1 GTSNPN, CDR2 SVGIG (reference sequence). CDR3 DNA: TGTGCCTGGAGTGCGGGACACCTCTACGAGCAGTACTTC. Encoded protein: CAWSAGHLYEQYF.

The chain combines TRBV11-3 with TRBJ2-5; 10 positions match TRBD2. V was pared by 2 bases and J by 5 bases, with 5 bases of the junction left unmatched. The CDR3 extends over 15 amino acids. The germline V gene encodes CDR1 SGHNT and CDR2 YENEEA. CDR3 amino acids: CASSLTSGIGETQYF. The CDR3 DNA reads TGTGCCAGCAGCTTAACTAGCGGGATTGGGGAGACCCAGTACTTC.

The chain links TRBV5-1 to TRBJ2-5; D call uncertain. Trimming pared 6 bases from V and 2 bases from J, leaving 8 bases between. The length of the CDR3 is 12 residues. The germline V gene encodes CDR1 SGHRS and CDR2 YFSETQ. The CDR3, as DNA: TGCGCCAGCAAAATCGAACAAGAGACCCAGTACTTC. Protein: CASKIEQETQYF. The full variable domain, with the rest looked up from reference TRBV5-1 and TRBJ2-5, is KAGVTQTPRYLIKTRGQQVTLSCSPISGHRSVSWYQQTPGQGLQFLFEYFSETQRNKGNFPGRFSGRQFSNSRSEMNVSTLELGDSALYLCASKIEQETQYFGPGTRLLVL.

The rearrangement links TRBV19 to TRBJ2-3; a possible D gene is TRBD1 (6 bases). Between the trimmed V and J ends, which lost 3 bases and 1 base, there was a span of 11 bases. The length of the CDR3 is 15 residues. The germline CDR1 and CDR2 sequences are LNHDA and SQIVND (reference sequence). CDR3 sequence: CASSIRRGGTDTQYF. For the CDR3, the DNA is TGTGCCAGTAGTATCCGCAGGGGTGGCACAGATACGCAGTATTTT.